The entry below describes one TCR beta chain. This clonotype has just a few counts. Its antigen has not been determined. Nothing much larger sits one base from this clone, and base qualities are not available. This record belongs to a study of blood T cells in healthy people across ages (dated by TCRdb to the mid-2010s). Concerning the study at large: In model experiments, template switching captured about one uniquely barcoded TCR beta cDNA molecule for every two T cells. To avoid experimental bias, donors of different ages were spread randomly across the sequencing lanes. Using deep sequencing normalized with unique cDNA molecular identifiers, the study measured how TCR beta repertoire diversity changes with age. The donors were split into four age groups: young (average approximately 16 years), middle-aged (39), aged (more than 60) and long-lived (over 75). For two donors (one aged 18 to 30 and one aged 80 or older), the study analyzed two additional independent replicas of 1 million unique cDNA reads from the same blood draw. Study-wide conclusions, independent of this receptor: The long-lived group showed more naive CD4+ T cells, fewer expanded clones and increased TCR diversity than the aged group, suggesting age selection. Observed TCR beta diversity correlated strongly with the percentage of naive T cells measured by flow cytometry. Observed TCR beta diversity per million T cells fell roughly linearly with age, and a significant reduction was already apparent by age about 38. Because the CMV infection status of the donors was unknown, age-related changes in expanded clonotypes may potentially have been confounded. Bulk unsorted PBMC profiling prevented conclusive comparison of naive and antigen-experienced compartments. Estimates of total diversity from one million sequenced T cells were regarded as lower bounds and underestimates.

Library preparation was by 5' RACE. Sequencing used an Illumina HiSeq 2500. A second PCR of about 6 to 11 cycles was performed with a sample-barcoded 5' primer and a J-beta primer mix. A unique molecular identifier was introduced onto each TCR beta cDNA molecule by a template-switch 5' adaptor carrying 12 random nucleotides. Each sample yielded at least 3 million CDR3-containing paired-end reads. All of the RNA was converted into first-strand cDNA using the Mint cDNA synthesis kit, with a TRBC-specific oligonucleotide serving as the primer. After uracil-DNA glycosylase treatment, a first 18-cycle PCR used universal primers M1SS and BC2_uni_R on all cDNA. From the authors' description of their analysis: Each sample was normalized by randomly selecting 1 million high-quality reads, each carrying a distinct molecular identifier. Reads sharing molecular identifiers were discarded rather than binned into consensus sequences. MiTCR, with a Q25 quality threshold and the strictest error-elimination algorithm, was used for CDR3 identification, clonotype clustering and error correction. A nonparametric unseen species model with Euler transformation was used to estimate lower-bound total TCR beta diversity. The public reads were reanalyzed by TCRdb: fastp trimming at Q25, MiXCR alignment, in-frame beta chains only. Each CDR3 protein gets just one entry, which takes the most common genes and DNA from the rows behind it. TCRdb's processing, not the authors' own work, is the source of the V and J calls. For this sample there are 2 million or so distinct CDR3 sequences; 49% appear just once. The ten largest clones add up to 2.1% of the sample.

The approximately 41 donors, aged 6 to 90 years, were systemically healthy Caucasian individuals from Russia. Each donor gave approximately 9.3 milliliters of peripheral blood, collected into EDTA-treated Vacutainer tubes. Ficoll-Paque density-gradient centrifugation was used to isolate PBMCs, with at least 6 million obtained per sample. Trizol reagent was used to extract total RNA from PBMCs, with at least 5.5 micrograms per sample. Naive CD45RAhigh/CD27high T cell percentages were measured by flow cytometry on a PBMC aliquot from every donor. The CDR3 goes from the cysteine to the phenylalanine over 15 residues. Just the 45-base CDR3 DNA is kept, in frame starting at base 1. Here V drops 6 bases and J drops 0 bases, and the junction holds 7 bases not matched to any gene.

This TCR came from a woman aged 40 to 49 in good health. Recombination joined TRBV12-3 or TRBV12-4 with TRBJ2-7, with 8 bases aligning to TRBD1. Source material: blood. The nucleotide sequence is given as TGTGCCAGCAGCCAAGGACAGGGACGCTCCTACGAGCAGTACTTC. Its amino acids are CASSQGQGRSYEQYF.